The T cell receptor (beta chain) described here comes from a study of blood T cell repertoires in COVID-19. Whole-study context: Acute and convalescent COVID-19 samples came from the United States, Italy and Spain. T cells, B-cell-depleted T cells, or PBMCs supplied cDNA or gDNA.

Clones were sequenced by immunoSEQ multiplex PCR, and TCRdb holds only the in-frame ones, with some missing. The sample includes about 100,000 clones, around 90% of them seen just once. The sequence derives from a woman in her sixties with acute or convalescent COVID-19. Sequencing was carried out using peripheral blood.

The CDR3 nucleotides read TGCAGTGCGGCAGGACAGCCTGGCTACACCTTC. Protein: CSAAGQPGYTF. The rearrangement joins TRBV20-1 to TRBJ1-2; possibly TRBD1 for D (6 bases). V was clipped by 6 bases and J by 7 bases, with 12 bases between them. This CDR3 comprises 11 residues. The germline V gene encodes CDR1 DFQATT and CDR2 SNEGSKA (reference sequence).